One sample yielded the 8 T cell receptor beta chains listed below, sequenced in a study of patients and donors after allogeneic stem cell transplantation. TCRdb used MiXCR to reprocess the RT-PCR reads, holding one entry per CDR3 protein. The data contain about 57,000 distinct CDR3 sequences, about 14% of them seen just once; the ten biggest clones take up over 25%. The sequenced sample consisted of blood, either unsorted or a sorted T cell fraction (not recorded which). The receptors shown here come from a human donor who was either an allogeneic HSCT recipient or a stem cell or donor lymphocyte infusion donor (not recorded which). It is not recorded whose cells these are; they may come from a transplant donor.

This clonotype has a handful of counts. A much larger clone lies a single base off, so this may be a read error. This chain links TRBV5-1 with TRBJ2-7; 7 bases line up with TRBD1. The length of the CDR3 is 14 residues. The ends lost 1 base at V and 2 bases at J; junction bases unmatched: 3. In germline, CDR1 is SGHRS, CDR2 YFSETQ. In nucleotides, the CDR3 is TGCGCCAGCAGCTTGTGGGACAGCCCCTACGAGCAGTACTTC. Its translation is CASSLWDSPYEQYF.

In this sample, this clonotype turned up a few times. The chain recombines TRBV18 with TRBJ1-2; maybe TRBD1 (6 bases). The CDR3 extends over 14 amino acids. Per germline, CDR1 KGHSH and CDR2 LQKENI. Trimming cost V 3 bases and J 8 bases, with 16 bases left between them. The CDR3 nucleotides read TGTGCCAGCTCACCTCATTCCAGGGGTAGAGGCTACACCTTC. Amino acid sequence: CASSPHSRGRGYTF.

This chain uses TRBV7-6 with TRBJ1-1; 9 bases are shared with TRBD1. CDR1 and CDR2 (germline): SGHVS, FNYEAQ. J gave up 7 bases and V 4 bases, and 4 bases lay outside the gene matches. The CDR3 is made up of 13 amino acids. Written as DNA, the CDR3 is TGTGCCAGCAGCTGGACAGGGGACGATGAAGCTTTCTTT. As protein: CASSWTGDDEAFF.

The genes are TRBV5-1 and TRBJ2-1; the D is unclear. The CDR3 loop spans 12 amino acids. Looked up from germline, CDR1 is SGHRS and CDR2 is YFSETQ. Trimming shortened V by 4 bases and J by 7 bases, and 9 bases separated the two germline ends. CDR3 region: CASSKGPNEQFF. CDR3 sequence (DNA): TGCGCCAGCAGCAAGGGTCCGAATGAGCAGTTCTTC.

The chain uses TRBV27 and TRBJ2-5, with 7 bases identical to TRBD1. The germline V gene encodes CDR1 MNHEY and CDR2 SMNVEV (reference sequence). The CDR3 length is 15 residues. J was trimmed by 10 bases and V by 0 bases; bases with no gene match: 11. CDR3 in DNA: TGTGCCAGCAGTTTATCCGGGAACAGGGGTAGAGTCCAGTACTTC. It codes for CASSLSGNRGRVQYF.

This clonotype was seen many times. The chain joins TRBV7-9 to TRBJ1-2; D not resolved. The V and J ends lost 3 bases and 7 bases respectively, with 12 bases between them. This CDR3 contains 13 residues. Germline lookup yields CDR1 SEHNR and CDR2 FQNEAQ (reference sequence). The CDR3 protein is CASSLRPESGYTF. CDR3 nucleotides: TGTGCCAGCAGCTTGAGACCCGAAAGTGGCTACACCTTC.

This clonotype appeared a few times. V usage is TRBV6-1 and J usage is TRBJ1-1; D ambiguous. The CDR3 consists of 12 residues. Looked up from germline, CDR1 is MNHNS and CDR2 is SASEGT. The V end lost 6 bases, the J end lost 12 bases, and 17 bases lay between the germline ends. The CDR3 loop is CASRSRGGNPFF. CDR3 nucleotide sequence: TGTGCCAGCAGGTCCCGGGGTGGTAACCCTTTCTTT.

The chain carries TRBV20-1 and TRBJ2-7; 8 nucleotides line up with TRBD2. V was clipped by 5 bases and J by 7 bases; unmatched bases: 13. Per the germline V gene, CDR1 is DFQATT and CDR2 is SNEGSKA (reference sequence). The CDR3 is 14 amino acids. CDR3 nucleotides: TGCAGTGCTCCTGTTAGCGGGGCCCTTCGGGAGCAGTACTTC. Translation: CSAPVSGALREQYF.